The next 13 T cell receptor beta chains were all read from a single sample in a study of blood T cell repertoires in COVID-19 (dated by TCRdb to the early 2020s). Libraries were constructed by the immunoSEQ multiplex PCR assay. Here the immuneACCESS table is served through TCRdb, limited to in-frame sequences with V and J called. Missing clones are a known gap in these copies; in checked studies unresolved V genes cover under half, and the rest lacks a known reason. For this sample the table gives 45,000 or so clones, of which 80% were detected only once. Clones ranked in the top ten supply about 20% of the sample. The sample consisted of peripheral blood. The receptors were gathered from a man between 65 and 85 years old with acute or convalescent COVID-19.

The chain employs TRBV5-1 and TRBJ1-1; the match to TRBD1 covers 8 bases. This CDR3 contains 14 residues. V was pared by 0 bases and J by 6 bases, with 4 bases of the junction left unmatched. Looked up from germline, CDR1 is SGHRS and CDR2 is YFSETQ. The CDR3 nucleotides read TGCGCCAGCAGCTTGGGGTCAGGGGGCGCTGAAGCTTTCTTT. Translated, it gives CASSLGSGGAEAFF.

The CDR3: CASKTGWSTEAFF. The CDR3 coding sequence is TGCGCCAGCAAGACAGGGTGGAGCACTGAAGCTTTCTTT. The chain joins TRBV10-2 to TRBJ1-1, with 7 bases fitting TRBD1. V lost 7 bases and J lost 4; bases outside the gene matches: 6. CDR3 length: 13 amino acids. The germline V gene has CDR1 WSHSY and CDR2 SAAADI.

This clone was observed once. The rearrangement joins TRBV10-3 to TRBJ2-7, with D perhaps matching TRBD2 (6 bases). The V end was cut by 10 bases, the J end by 2 bases, with 15 bases between. CDR3 length: 13 residues. CDR1 is ENHRY and CDR2 is SYGVKD in the germline V gene. Here the CDR3 reads CATAVEGAYEQYF. The CDR3 DNA is TGTGCCACCGCAGTGGAGGGCGCCTACGAGCAGTACTTC.

V usage is TRBV5-1 and J usage is TRBJ2-1, with 9 bases fitting TRBD1. This CDR3 contains 15 residues. CDR1 and CDR2 from the germline V gene are SGHRS and YFSETQ. The V segment lost 6 bases and the J segment 0 bases; nucleotides outside the gene matches: 4. This chain's CDR3 is CASIRGQGSYNEQFF. The CDR3 DNA reads as TGCGCCAGCATAAGGGGACAGGGCTCCTACAATGAGCAGTTCTTC. The complete variable domain, with remaining parts taken from reference TRBV5-1 and TRBJ2-1, reads KAGVTQTPRYLIKTRGQQVTLSCSPISGHRSVSWYQQTPGQGLQFLFEYFSETQRNKGNFPGRFSGRQFSNSRSEMNVSTLELGDSALYLCASIRGQGSYNEQFFGPGTRLTVL.

In this sample, this clone turned up a few times. This sequence joins TRBV6-6 and TRBJ1-1; unclear D gene. CDR3 length equals 14 residues. CDR1 and CDR2 (germline): MNHNY, SVGAGI (reference sequence). V was clipped by 6 bases and J by 0 bases, with 11 bases between them. The CDR3 loop is CASRSAQLNTEAFF. The CDR3 DNA sequence: TGTGCCAGCAGATCCGCACAGTTGAACACTGAAGCTTTCTTT.

This chain uses TRBV7-2 with TRBJ1-2; the match to TRBD1 covers 7 bases. J lost 2 bases, V lost 5 bases, and 2 bases had no gene match. Germline lookup yields CDR1 SGHTA and CDR2 FQGNSA. The CDR3 consists of 13 residues. The CDR3 DNA reads as TGTGCCAGCAGCGCGGACAGGAACTATGGCTACACCTTC. Translation: CASSADRNYGYTF. The full variable domain, its missing parts supplied by reference TRBV7-2 and TRBJ1-2, is GAGVSQSPSNKVTEKGKDVELRCDPISGHTALYWYRQSLGQGLEFLIYFQGNSAPDKSGLPSDRFSAERTGGSVSTLTIQRTQQEDSAVYLCASSADRNYGYTFGSGTRLTVV.

The rearrangement uses TRBV30 and TRBJ2-7; 7 bases are shared with TRBD2. Germline V gives CDR1 GTSNPN, CDR2 SVGIG (reference sequence). Trimming cost V 3 bases and J 5 bases; bases outside gene matches: 16. CDR3 length: 16 amino acids. CDR3 sequence: CAWRSYRGGGVHEQYF. As DNA, the CDR3 is TGTGCCTGGAGGTCGTACCGGGGCGGGGGAGTCCACGAGCAGTACTTC. Full variable domain (remainder filled in from reference TRBV30 and TRBJ2-7): SQTIHQWPATLVQPVGSPLSLECTVEGTSNPNLYWYRQAAGRGLQLLFYSVGIGQISSEVPQNLSASRPQDRQFILSSKKLLLSDSGFYLCAWRSYRGGGVHEQYFGPGTRLTVT.

This CDR3 is CSGGPTPNYGYTF. The DNA for the CDR3 is TGCAGCGGGGGACCGACTCCTAACTATGGCTACACCTTC. This chain uses TRBV29-1 with TRBJ1-2; TRBD1 might be the D (5 bases). V was cut by 7 bases and J by 0 bases, with 12 bases left in between. The CDR3 totals 13 residues. The germline V gene has CDR1 SQVTM and CDR2 ANQGSEA.

The gene calls are TRBV2 and TRBJ1-5, with D maybe TRBD1 (6 bases). Germline values: CDR1 SNHLY, CDR2 FYNNEI. V was cut by 5 bases and J by 4 bases, with 12 bases left in between. The CDR3 totals 14 residues. The CDR3 loop is CASSQGIGNQPQHF. The DNA for the CDR3 is TGTGCCAGCAGTCAGGGGATTGGAAATCAGCCCCAGCATTTT.

The V gene is TRBV6-5, the J gene TRBJ2-2; tentatively, D is TRBD2 (6 bases). The CDR3 is 12 amino acids. Germline assignment: CDR1 MNHEY and CDR2 SVGAGI. V lost 6 bases to trimming and J lost 8 bases, with 10 bases between them. The CDR3 reads CASSGGRGELFF. In DNA, the CDR3 is TGTGCCAGCAGCGGGGGACGGGGGGAGCTGTTTTTT.

The chain links TRBV7-9 to TRBJ1-2; TRBD1 matches 9 bases. The germline V gene encodes CDR1 SEHNR and CDR2 FQNEAQ (reference sequence). This CDR3 comprises 13 residues. V was pared by 5 bases and J by 7 bases, with 5 bases of the junction left unmatched. The CDR3 DNA is TGTGCCAGCAGCCGAGACAGGGGGTCTGGCTACACCTTC. Amino acids: CASSRDRGSGYTF.

The rearrangement uses TRBV28 and TRBJ1-1; possibly TRBD1 for D (6 bases). The CDR3 runs 12 residues. The V gene's germline CDR1 is MDHEN and CDR2 SYDVKM. V gave up 8 bases and J gave up 4 bases, with 11 bases separating them. CDR3 sequence reads: CASDRLGTEAFF. The CDR3 DNA is TGTGCCAGCGACAGGTTAGGCACTGAAGCTTTCTTT.

The rearrangement uses TRBV12-3 or TRBV12-4 and TRBJ1-2; D is unclear. The ends were cut back, 3 bases at V and 8 bases at J, with 10 bases in the middle. The CDR3 contains 12 residues. CDR3 coding DNA: TGTGCCAGCAGTTTTGGGTGGGAGGGCTACACCTTC. Its translation is CASSFGWEGYTF.